This T cell receptor (beta chain) was sequenced for a study of blood T cell repertoires in COVID-19. This CDR3 is 15 amino acids long. Losses at the gene ends were 3 bases for V and 9 bases for J; bases not matched to a gene: 10. The germline CDR1 and CDR2 sequences are SGHVS and FQNEAQ. In the authors' workflow: Nucleated cell counts were estimated from reference gene primer amplification. Assay: immunoSEQ multiplex PCR; the TCRdb copy retains only in-frame clones and omits some. That table gives V, J and clone size, and the DNA gave D and trimming. The data show about 190,000 clones, approximately 90% seen once.

The sample was peripheral blood. The clonotype was recovered from a man aged 25-45 years with acute or convalescent COVID-19. The V call is TRBV7-8, the J call TRBJ2-1; TRBD2 agrees at 8 bases. The chain's CDR3 is CASSLYETSAPEQFF. As DNA, the CDR3 is TGTGCCAGCAGCTTGTATGAGACTAGCGCACCTGAGCAGTTCTTC. The full variable domain, rest sourced from reference TRBV7-8 and TRBJ2-1, is GAGVSQSPRYKVAKRGQDVALRCDPISGHVSLFWYQQALGQGPEFLTYFQNEAQLDKSGLPSDRFFAERPEGSVSTLKIQRTQQEDSAVYLCASSLYETSAPEQFFGPGTRLTVL.